This TCR beta chain was captured in a study of shared clonotypes between healthy human individuals. Regarding this clone: What it binds is unknown.

Genomic DNA of each subset was evenly split across several immunoSEQ plates. Sorted-subset replicate PCR reactions contained roughly 200 ng DNA, corresponding to about 30,000 T cell genomes. Generated by immunoSEQ multiplex PCR, the TCRdb table keeps only in-frame clones and is missing some. Among about a million clones listed, roughly 80% were seen once. Germline CDR1 SGHNT, CDR2 YYREEE (reference sequence). CDR3 length: 13 amino acids. Germline trimming cut 4 bases from V and 5 bases from J; bases unmatched to any gene: 4. Findings and caveats of the study: Investigators expected sequencing depth to affect clonotype sharing among donors.

This receptor was identified in a man younger than 35 in good health. Some clones in this sample may be carry-over from other donors' samples. The source material was memory CD4+ T cells from PBMCs. This sample's subset: CD45RA-negative fraction. The chain links TRBV5-4 to TRBJ2-5; 8 bases match TRBD2. In DNA form, the CDR3 reads TGTGCCAGCAGCGCGACTAGCGATGAGACCCAGTACTTC. It translates to CASSATSDETQYF.